The next 27 T cell receptor beta chains were all read from a single sample in a study of radiation and T cells in renal cell carcinoma. The assay was immunoSEQ multiplex PCR, and TCRdb's table has in-frame clones only and misses some. The data hold about 150,000 clones, with about 87% observed a single time. Time point of the sample: baseline pretreatment blood. Regarding treatment: 15 Gy SBRT to primary tumor, nephrectomy 4 weeks later. Sample: blood, taken from a patient whose treatment included radiotherapy and nephrectomy. The receptors shown here come from a woman in her sixties or seventies with renal cell carcinoma.

This clone has more than one count but fewer than ten. The chain is built from TRBV4-3 and TRBJ2-5; either TRBD1 or TRBD2 may fit D (5 bases each). The V and J ends lost 3 bases and 0 bases respectively, with 20 bases between them. The germline V gene encodes CDR1 LGHNA and CDR2 YSLEER. The CDR3 extends over 18 amino acids. This CDR3 reads CASSHGLRDGEYQETQYF. Here the CDR3 DNA reads TGCGCCAGCAGCCACGGACTCCGGGACGGAGAGTACCAAGAGACCCAGTACTTC.

This clone was seen a few times. The V and J genes are TRBV7-3 and TRBJ2-1, with 8 positions matching TRBD2. The CDR3 totals 15 residues. J gave up 5 bases and V 4 bases, and 7 bases lay outside the gene matches. Germline CDR1 is SGHTA and CDR2 is FQGTGA. DNA for the CDR3: TGTGCCAGCAGCTCAACTAGCGGATGGGACAATGAGCAGTTCTTC. It specifies CASSSTSGWDNEQFF.

The chain couples TRBV30 to TRBJ2-5, with TRBD2 identical over 9 bases. This CDR3 contains 16 residues. The J segment lost 0 bases and the V segment lost 0 bases, leaving 5 bases of the junction unmatched. From germline, CDR1 is GTSNPN and CDR2 SVGIG (reference sequence). CDR3 sequence (DNA): TGTGCCTGGAGTGTGCCCAGCGGGGGGTACCAAGAGACCCAGTACTTC. Its protein product is CAWSVPSGGYQETQYF. Using reference TRBV30 and TRBJ2-5 for the parts outside the CDR3, the full variable domain is SQTIHQWPATLVQPVGSPLSLECTVEGTSNPNLYWYRQAAGRGLQLLFYSVGIGQISSEVPQNLSASRPQDRQFILSSKKLLLSDSGFYLCAWSVPSGGYQETQYFGPGTRLLVL.

The chain has TRBV9 and TRBJ2-5; 7 nucleotides match TRBD1. There are 15 residues in the CDR3. Germline V gives CDR1 SGDLS, CDR2 YYNGEE. Trimming took 2 bases from V and 3 from J; bases not matched to a gene: 7. CDR3 loop: CASSVYGTVKETQYF. The CDR3 DNA reads TGTGCCAGCAGCGTTTACGGGACAGTCAAAGAGACCCAGTACTTC.

The chain carries TRBV5-8 and TRBJ1-2, with unresolved D. V was clipped by 1 base and J by 5 bases, with 15 bases between them. The CDR3 is 15 residues long. Germline V CDR1 and CDR2: SGHTS, YDEGEE. CDR3 amino acids: CASSLRGGRPYGYTF. CDR3 DNA sequence: TGTGCCAGCAGCTTGCGAGGCGGAAGACCTTATGGCTACACCTTC.

V gene TRBV7-9 combines with J gene TRBJ2-1; 8 bases are shared with TRBD1. CDR1 and CDR2 from the germline V gene are SEHNR and FQNEAQ (reference sequence). This CDR3 contains 16 residues. With 6 bases clipped from V and 7 bases from J, the junction kept 14 bases outside the gene matches. The CDR3 coding sequence is TGTGCCAGCAGTTTTCCGGGACAGGTGGTTTATAATGAGCAGTTCTTC. This codes for CASSFPGQVVYNEQFF. Supplemented by reference TRBV7-9 and TRBJ2-1, the full variable domain reads DTGVSQNPRHKITKRGQNVTFRCDPISEHNRLYWYRQTLGQGPEFLTYFQNEAQLEKSRLLSDRFSAERPKGSFSTLEIQRTEQGDSAMYLCASSFPGQVVYNEQFFGPGTRLTVL.

This clone was recorded only once. V and J are TRBV18 and TRBJ1-5; D remains unclear. The CDR3 totals 14 residues. Germline lookup yields CDR1 KGHSH and CDR2 LQKENI. V shed 2 bases and J shed 5 bases, with 10 bases lying between them. For the CDR3, the DNA is TGTGCCAGCTCACCAAGGGCATCTGATCAGCCCCAGCATTTT. This gives the protein CASSPRASDQPQHF.

This rearrangement joins TRBV19 to TRBJ1-3; TRBD1 matches at 7 bases. The trim removed 7 bases at V and 0 bases at J, leaving 6 bases unmatched. The germline CDR1 and CDR2 sequences are LNHDA and SQIVND (reference sequence). This CDR3 is built from 15 residues. The CDR3 here is CASKPGQASGNTIYF. CDR3 DNA: TGTGCCAGTAAACCCGGACAGGCCTCTGGAAACACCATATATTTT. The variable domain in full, with the rest retrieved from reference TRBV19 and TRBJ1-3, is DGGITQSPKYLFRKEGQNVTLSCEQNLNHDAMYWYRQDPGQGLRLIYYSQIVNDFQKGDIAEGYSVSREKKESFPLTVTSAQKNPTAFYLCASKPGQASGNTIYFGEGSWLTVV.

The chain joins TRBV2 to TRBJ2-7; D is unclear. In germline, CDR1 is SNHLY, CDR2 FYNNEI. The CDR3 loop spans 11 amino acids. V shed 7 bases and J shed 2 bases, with 6 bases lying between them. CDR3 sequence: CASIQTYEQYF. The DNA for the CDR3 is TGTGCCAGCATACAGACCTACGAGCAGTACTTC.

The chain joins TRBV6-1 to TRBJ2-1; 15 bases are a match to TRBD2. Germline CDR1 and CDR2: MNHNS and SASEGT. J lost 8 bases, V lost 5 bases, and 4 bases had no gene match. The CDR3 contains 15 residues. Here the CDR3 DNA reads TGTGCCAGCAGTAGGACTAGCGGGGGGGCGGATGAGCAGTTCTTC. Amino acid sequence: CASSRTSGGADEQFF.

This chain links TRBV27 with TRBJ1-1; TRBD1 might be the D (5 bases). CDR1 and CDR2 (germline): MNHEY, SMNVEV (reference sequence). The V end was cut by 4 bases, the J end by 0 bases, with 15 bases between. The CDR3 is made up of 16 amino acids. In DNA form, the CDR3 reads TGTGCCAGCAGTTCAGACTCGGGACGGATGAACACTGAAGCTTTCTTT. Its translation: CASSSDSGRMNTEAFF.

This chain joins TRBV5-4 and TRBJ1-3, with unresolved D. V gave up 0 bases and J gave up 0 bases, with 4 bases separating them. From germline, CDR1 is SGHNT and CDR2 YYREEE (reference sequence). This CDR3 contains 14 residues. CDR3: CASSLGDSGNTIYF. The CDR3, as DNA: TGTGCCAGCAGCTTGGGGGACTCTGGAAACACCATATATTTT.

V gene TRBV7-9 combines with J gene TRBJ2-3; 8 nucleotides match TRBD2. Germline V gene sequence: CDR1 SEHNR, CDR2 FQNEAQ (reference sequence). The CDR3 loop spans 17 amino acids. V lost 5 bases, J lost 2 bases, and 12 bases stayed unmatched. The CDR3 DNA sequence: TGTGCCAGCAGCCCGACCGATCCGGGACTAGTCACAGATACGCAGTATTTT. It yields the protein CASSPTDPGLVTDTQYF.

This CDR3 is CASSYGTGGHYEQYF. Here the CDR3 DNA reads TGTGCCAGCAGTTACGGGACAGGGGGCCACTACGAGCAGTACTTC. The rearrangement uses TRBV6-6 and TRBJ2-7, with 12 nucleotides matching TRBD1. The CDR3 sequence is 15 residues long. V lost 2 bases, J lost 3 bases, and 2 bases stayed unmatched. CDR1 and CDR2 (germline): MNHNY, SVGAGI (reference sequence).

The CDR3, as DNA: TGCGCCAGCAGAACGGGACAGGGCTCCTACGAGCAGTACTTC. It encodes CASRTGQGSYEQYF. This sequence joins TRBV5-1 and TRBJ2-7, with 9 bases matching TRBD1. Germline loops: CDR1 SGHRS, CDR2 YFSETQ. The CDR3 extends over 14 amino acids. The V segment lost 5 bases and the J segment 0 bases; nucleotides outside the gene matches: 3.

V and J are TRBV19 and TRBJ1-1, with TRBD1 as a possible D gene (5 bases). The germline gives CDR1 LNHDA, CDR2 SQIVND (reference sequence). Trimming left V 3 bases short and J 11 bases short, with 13 bases between. The CDR3 is 12 residues long. CDR3 nucleotide sequence: TGTGCCAGTAGTATGAGAGGGGATCCGGCTTTCTTT. Translated: CASSMRGDPAFF.

This chain uses TRBV28 with TRBJ1-4; TRBD1 aligns across 9 bases. Germline V lookup: CDR1 MDHEN, CDR2 SYDVKM. J gave up 5 bases and V 5 bases, and 6 bases lay outside the gene matches. There are 15 residues in the CDR3. The CDR3 coding sequence is TGTGCCAGCAGTCCTCTCGGGACAGGGAATGAAAAACTGTTTTTT. Amino acid sequence: CASSPLGTGNEKLFF.

The chain uses TRBV6-5 and TRBJ2-7, with TRBD2 identical over 8 bases. Germline CDR1 reads MNHEY; CDR2 reads SVGAGI. Trimming at V came to 2 bases and at J to 2 bases, leaving 5 bases not matched to a gene. The CDR3 contains 15 residues. CDR3 protein: CASSYGLAGTYEQYF. In nucleotides, the CDR3 is TGTGCCAGCAGTTACGGTTTAGCGGGGACCTACGAGCAGTACTTC.

The V call is TRBV18, the J call TRBJ1-2; D gene unclear. Trimming removed 2 bases at V and 4 bases at J, with 11 bases between. Germline V gene sequence: CDR1 KGHSH, CDR2 LQKENI. CDR3 length: 14 residues. The CDR3 DNA reads as TGTGCCAGCTCACCAAAGAAGGTGTCCTATGGCTACACCTTC. Protein sequence: CASSPKKVSYGYTF.

The chain combines TRBV11-2 with TRBJ2-3, with TRBD2 matching 13 bases. The germline gives CDR1 SGHAT, CDR2 FQNNGV. Trimming took 2 bases from V and 10 from J; bases not matched to a gene: 6. The CDR3 spans 15 residues. This CDR3 reads CASSLQGTSGEAQYF. The CDR3 DNA reads TGTGCCAGCAGCTTACAGGGGACTAGCGGGGAGGCGCAGTATTTT.

The chain is built from TRBV4-1 and TRBJ1-5, with D perhaps matching TRBD1 (5 bases). From germline, CDR1 is MGHRA and CDR2 YSYEKL. The CDR3 extends over 16 amino acids. The ends were cut back, 1 base at V and 7 bases at J, with 17 bases in the middle. The CDR3 coding sequence is TGCGCCAGCAGCCAAGGGGGGGGTGTAGGGTACCAGCCCCAGCATTTT. Its translation: CASSQGGGVGYQPQHF.

This clone showed up just once. The chain is built from TRBV5-4 and TRBJ2-5; 10 nucleotides match TRBD1. J gave up 9 bases and V 3 bases, and 11 bases lay outside the gene matches. The germline V gene encodes CDR1 SGHNT and CDR2 YYREEE (reference sequence). The CDR3 has 15 amino acids. CDR3 in amino acids: CASSSWDRGLGAQYF. In nucleotides, the CDR3 is TGTGCCAGCAGCTCATGGGACAGGGGCCTTGGGGCCCAGTACTTC.

This chain joins TRBV7-9 and TRBJ2-5, with D possibly matching TRBD1 (6 bases). With the DNA end fitting TRBJ2-7 better, the J assignment may be wrong. The CDR3 is made up of 14 amino acids. Germline V gene sequence: CDR1 SEHNR, CDR2 FQNEAQ (reference sequence). As DNA, the CDR3 is TGTGCCAGCAGCTTAGTACAGGGATTCTACGAGCAGTACTTC. The encoded protein is CASSLVQGFYEQYF.

DNA for the CDR3: TGTGCCAGCAGTGAGGGGACAGGGAGGGAAAAACTGTTTTTT. This sequence encodes CASSEGTGREKLFF. The chain is built from TRBV2 and TRBJ1-4; TRBD1 matches at 9 bases. The germline CDR1 and CDR2 sequences are SNHLY and FYNNEI. The V segment lost 3 bases and the J segment 8 bases; nucleotides outside the gene matches: 4. The CDR3 is made up of 14 amino acids.

J is TRBJ2-7 and V is TRBV6-1; D call uncertain. Trimming left V 2 bases short and J 0 bases short, with 11 bases between. The CDR3 consists of 15 residues. CDR1 MNHNS and CDR2 SASEGT come from the germline V gene. The CDR3 coding sequence is TGTGCCAGCAGTGAAAGGAGAGCGATCTCCTACGAGCAGTACTTC. It yields the protein CASSERRAISYEQYF.

This clone occurred once. The chain has TRBV7-3 and TRBJ2-1; 11 bases align to TRBD2. The ends lost 4 bases at V and 2 bases at J; junction bases unmatched: 7. CDR3 size: 17 residues. Looked up from germline, CDR1 is SGHTA and CDR2 is FQGTGA. The CDR3 loop reads CASSSPLAGGPYNEQFF. The CDR3 DNA reads as TGTGCCAGCAGCTCCCCTTTAGCGGGGGGGCCCTACAATGAGCAGTTCTTC.

The chain employs TRBV7-2 and TRBJ1-1; D remains unclear. Germline V CDR1 and CDR2: SGHTA, FQGNSA. V was pared by 0 bases and J by 1 base, with 9 bases between. The CDR3 extends over 15 amino acids. For the CDR3, the DNA is TGTGCCAGCAGCTTAGCGTGGCGGCAGAACACTGAAGCTTTCTTT. Translation: CASSLAWRQNTEAFF.